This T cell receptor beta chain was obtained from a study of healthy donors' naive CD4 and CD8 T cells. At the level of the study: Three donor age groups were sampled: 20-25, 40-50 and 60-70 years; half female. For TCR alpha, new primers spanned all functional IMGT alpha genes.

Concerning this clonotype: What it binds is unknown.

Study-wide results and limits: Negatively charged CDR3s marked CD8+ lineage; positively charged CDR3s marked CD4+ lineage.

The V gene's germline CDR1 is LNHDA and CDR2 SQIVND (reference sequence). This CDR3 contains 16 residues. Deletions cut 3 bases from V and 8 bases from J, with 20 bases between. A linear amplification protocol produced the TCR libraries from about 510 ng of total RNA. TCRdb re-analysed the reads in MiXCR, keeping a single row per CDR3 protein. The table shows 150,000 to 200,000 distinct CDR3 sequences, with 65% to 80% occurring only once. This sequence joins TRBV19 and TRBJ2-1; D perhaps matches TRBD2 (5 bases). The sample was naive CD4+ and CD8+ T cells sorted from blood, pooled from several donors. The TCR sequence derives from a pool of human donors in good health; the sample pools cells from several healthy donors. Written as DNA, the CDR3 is TGTGCCAGTAGTATCTCTCGCGCGAGGGCGCCCTATGAGCAGTTCTTC. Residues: CASSISRARAPYEQFF.